The entry that follows covers one TCR beta chain sequence. The antigen remains unidentified. These data belong to a study of cytomegalovirus exposure and HLA in healthy donors. Germline CDR1 and CDR2: SGDLS and YYNGEE. Trimming cost V 0 bases and J 7 bases, with 8 bases left between them. The CDR3 is made up of 13 amino acids. Overall study results and limits: Immune exposure information available was restricted to CMV serostatus. TCR beta chains numbering about 160 were designated cytomegalovirus-associated. It was reported that TCR beta sequences correctly inferred the HLA-A and HLA-B alleles for most subjects.

The PCR was carried out with 60 Vbeta primers and 13 Jbeta primers. Sequencing was performed with immunoSEQ multiplex PCR; in TCRdb, only in-frame clones are kept and a portion is missing. The sample shows approximately 88,000 clones, approximately 80% of them seen only once. V gene TRBV9 combines with J gene TRBJ1-5; no clear D gene. Sequencing input: PBMCs. The TCR sequence derives from a man between 18 and 35 years old in good health and CMV-seronegative. As DNA, the CDR3 is TGTGCCAGCAGCGTAGGACCTAGGCAGCCCCAGCATTTT. It specifies CASSVGPRQPQHF. Drawing the rest from reference TRBV9 and TRBJ1-5, the complete variable domain is DSGVTQTPKHLITATGQRVTLRCSPRSGDLSVYWYQQSLDQGLQFLIQYYNGEERAKGNILERFSAQQFPDLHSELNLSSLELGDSALYFCASSVGPRQPQHFGDGTRLSIL.